Below, 28 T cell receptor beta chains from the same sample are listed, as sequenced in a study of blood T cell repertoires in COVID-19. The method was immunoSEQ multiplex PCR; TCRdb's version includes in-frame clones alone and lacks a portion of them. The repertoire holds under 500,000 clones, with around nine tenths as singletons. Specimen: peripheral blood. The receptor source for this set is a woman in her 30s with acute or convalescent COVID-19.

CDR3 coding DNA: TGTGCCAGCAGTCGAACTAAAGATACGCAGTATTTT. It specifies CASSRTKDTQYF. The gene calls are TRBV12-3 or TRBV12-4 and TRBJ2-3; D not certain. Trimming pared 5 bases from V and 5 bases from J, leaving 8 bases between. There are 12 residues in the CDR3.

The chain is built from TRBV5-1 and TRBJ2-3; 8 bases agree with TRBD1. V dropped 5 bases and J dropped 5; count of bases not matched to a gene: 4. CDR1 is SGHRS, CDR2 YFSETQ, per germline. The CDR3 runs 13 residues. The CDR3 reads CASRQGVGDTQYF. CDR3 nucleotides: TGCGCCAGCAGACAGGGGGTCGGAGATACGCAGTATTTT. Based on the CDR3 plus reference TRBV5-1 and TRBJ2-3, the full variable domain is KAGVTQTPRYLIKTRGQQVTLSCSPISGHRSVSWYQQTPGQGLQFLFEYFSETQRNKGNFPGRFSGRQFSNSRSEMNVSTLELGDSALYLCASRQGVGDTQYFGPGTRLTVL.

This clone was observed a single time. This rearrangement joins TRBV5-4 to TRBJ2-3, with unresolved D. CDR1 SGHNT and CDR2 YYREEE come from the germline V gene (reference sequence). CDR3 length: 11 residues. Trimming cost V 3 bases and J 7 bases, with 6 bases left between them. The CDR3 loop reads CASSSYYTQYF. CDR3 nucleotides: TGTGCCAGCAGCTCCTATTATACGCAGTATTTT.

The chain recombines TRBV28 with TRBJ1-1, with D perhaps matching TRBD1 (6 bases). Germline lookup yields CDR1 MDHEN and CDR2 SYDVKM. V lost 6 bases and J lost 4, with 18 bases in between. The CDR3 sequence is 15 residues long. This chain's CDR3 is CASSRLGGGSTEAFF. DNA of the CDR3: TGTGCCAGCAGCCGCCTTGGGGGGGGCTCCACTGAAGCTTTCTTT.

The chain uses TRBV11-3 and TRBJ1-1; TRBD1 matches at 9 bases. Germline V gene data show CDR1 as SGHNT and CDR2 as YENEEA. The CDR3 length is 14 residues. V dropped 4 bases and J dropped 4; count of bases not matched to a gene: 4. Written as DNA, the CDR3 is TGTGCCAGCAGCTCACAGGGGGCCTCCACTGAAGCTTTCTTT. Its protein is CASSSQGASTEAFF.

The V call is TRBV4-1, the J call TRBJ1-4; D may be TRBD1 (6 bases). Germline CDR1 MGHRA, CDR2 YSYEKL. The V and J ends lost 6 bases and 5 bases respectively, with 16 bases between them. This CDR3 is built from 15 residues. CDR3 in amino acids: CASRQPTGKNEKLFF. Written as DNA, the CDR3 is TGCGCCAGCAGGCAGCCCACAGGGAAGAATGAAAAACTGTTTTTT.

The chain employs TRBV27 and TRBJ2-7; 10 nucleotides line up with TRBD2. J lost 0 bases, V lost 2 bases, and 4 bases had no gene match. The length of the CDR3 is 16 residues. Germline V CDR1 and CDR2: MNHEY, SMNVEV (reference sequence). The CDR3 loop reads CASSLAWTSGSYEQYF. CDR3 DNA sequence: TGTGCCAGCAGTTTAGCCTGGACTAGCGGCTCCTACGAGCAGTACTTC.

V and J are TRBV6-5 and TRBJ2-5; D may be TRBD1 (7 bases). Germline V gives CDR1 MNHEY, CDR2 SVGAGI. The CDR3 runs to 13 residues. V shed 7 bases and J shed 7 bases, with 16 bases lying between them. DNA for the CDR3: TGTGCCAGCAACGCGGGACAGCCCGTGACCCAGTACTTC. This gives the protein CASNAGQPVTQYF.

This clone was found a few times. The J gene is TRBJ1-2, the V gene TRBV15, with D unresolved. V dropped 0 bases and J dropped 4 bases, with 9 bases sitting between them. The CDR3 contains 14 residues. Germline V gene data show CDR1 as LNHNV and CDR2 as YYDKDF (reference sequence). CDR3 nucleotide sequence: TGTGCCACCAGCAGAGATCCGGGGATCTATGGCTACACCTTC. Translation: CATSRDPGIYGYTF.

This clone was picked up many times. The gene calls are TRBV7-9 and TRBJ2-2, with 13 bases matching TRBD2. This CDR3 region has 19 residues. V shed 1 base and J 2 bases; nucleotides not matched to a gene: 7. Per the germline V gene, CDR1 is SEHNR and CDR2 is FQNEAQ (reference sequence). In DNA form, the CDR3 reads TGTGCCAGCAGCTTAGACCTGACTAGCGGGGGGTACAACACCGGGGAGCTGTTTTTT. Its translation is CASSLDLTSGGYNTGELFF.

The chain employs TRBV5-4 and TRBJ1-2; possible D gene TRBD1, 6 bases. This CDR3 region has 15 residues. With 2 bases removed from V and 4 bases from J, the gap between germline ends came to 15 bases. Germline loops: CDR1 SGHNT, CDR2 YYREEE (reference sequence). The CDR3 nucleotides read TGTGCCAGCAGCTTTGGCGGGGGGGCGATCTATGGCTACACCTTC. Translated: CASSFGGGAIYGYTF.

This clone appeared a single time. The V gene is TRBV11-2, the J gene TRBJ2-7; possibly TRBD1 for D (6 bases). With 4 bases removed from V and 3 bases from J, the gap between germline ends came to 16 bases. This CDR3 contains 15 residues. Germline CDR1 and CDR2: SGHAT and FQNNGV. This chain's CDR3 is CASSSIVGHGYEQYF. The CDR3, as DNA: TGTGCCAGCAGCTCAATTGTGGGACATGGCTACGAGCAGTACTTC.

The chain carries TRBV7-9 and TRBJ1-1, with 7 positions matching TRBD1. The CDR3 runs to 14 residues. Per germline, CDR1 SEHNR and CDR2 FQNEAQ (reference sequence). J lost 1 base, V lost 2 bases, and 1 base had no gene match. The CDR3 region has the DNA TGTGCCAGCAGCTTAACAGGGGAGAACACTGAAGCTTTCTTT. Its translation: CASSLTGENTEAFF.

CDR3 sequence reads: CATSKGQGPNEQFF. The CDR3 DNA reads TGTGCCACCTCAAAAGGACAGGGTCCCAATGAGCAGTTCTTC. The chain is built from TRBV24-1 and TRBJ2-1; 8 nucleotides agree with TRBD1. Germline V gene lookup returns CDR1 KGHDR and CDR2 SFDVKD. CDR3 size: 14 residues. J lost 6 bases, V lost 9 bases, and 9 bases had no gene match.

This rearrangement joins TRBV15 to TRBJ2-2; 11 bases map to TRBD1. The CDR3 is made up of 16 amino acids. V shed 1 base and J 7 bases; nucleotides not matched to a gene: 5. Germline CDR1 and CDR2: LNHNV and YYDKDF (reference sequence). The CDR3 nucleotides read TGTGCCACCAGCAGAGGAGGGACAGGGGGGGGCGGGGAGCTGTTTTTT. Its protein is CATSRGGTGGGGELFF.

The J gene is TRBJ2-1, the V gene TRBV23-1; TRBD2 matches at 8 bases. TRBV23-1 is known as an ORF, though its function is uncertain. V trimming: 2 bases; J trimming: 7 bases; junction bases outside the gene matches: 7. The CDR3 totals 15 residues. CDR3 sequence reads: CASSQIIRGGNEQFF. In DNA form, the CDR3 reads TGCGCCAGCAGTCAAATAATCCGGGGGGGTAATGAGCAGTTCTTC.

The chain employs TRBV4-1 and TRBJ2-5; 14 bases match TRBD2. The CDR3 length is 17 residues. The ends lost 3 bases at V and 3 bases at J; junction bases unmatched: 6. Per germline, CDR1 MGHRA and CDR2 YSYEKL. The CDR3: CASSQSGLAGEKETQYF. CDR3 DNA sequence: TGCGCCAGCAGCCAGTCGGGACTAGCGGGGGAGAAAGAGACCCAGTACTTC.

V and J are TRBV4-1 and TRBJ2-1; 12 positions match TRBD2. The trim removed 1 base at V and 8 bases at J, leaving 6 bases unmatched. Germline CDR1 reads MGHRA; CDR2 reads YSYEKL. The CDR3 loop spans 16 amino acids. This CDR3 is CASSQVAGLAGYEQFF. The CDR3, as DNA: TGCGCCAGCAGCCAAGTGGCGGGACTAGCGGGTTATGAGCAGTTCTTC.

The chain recombines TRBV24-1 with TRBJ2-1; D is uncertain. CDR3 length: 16 amino acids. V was shortened by 2 bases and J by 4 bases, with 14 bases between the two germline ends. Germline CDR1 and CDR2: KGHDR and SFDVKD. The CDR3: CATSDSTPESYNEQFF. The CDR3 bases are TGTGCCACCAGTGATTCGACACCAGAATCTTACAATGAGCAGTTCTTC.

Notes on this clone: Other DNA sequences in this sample translate to the same CDR3. This chain connects TRBV14 to TRBJ1-2, with 7 bases matching TRBD1. Germline CDR1 and CDR2: SGHDN and FVKESK. CDR3 size: 13 residues. V gave up 4 bases and J gave up 2 bases; unmatched junction bases: 1. CDR3 in amino acids: CASSPGQNYGYTF. The DNA of the CDR3 is TGTGCCAGCAGCCCGGGACAGAACTATGGCTACACCTTC. The whole variable domain, remainder taken from reference TRBV14 and TRBJ1-2, is EAGVTQFPSHSVIEKGQTVTLRCDPISGHDNLYWYRRVMGKEIKFLLHFVKESKQDESGMPNNRFLAERTGGTYSTLKVQPAELEDSGVYFCASSPGQNYGYTFGSGTRLTVV.

This clone has a single count. The chain joins TRBV10-2 to TRBJ1-5; D gene ambiguous. Germline V gene data show CDR1 as WSHSY and CDR2 as SAAADI. The CDR3 loop spans 13 amino acids. Trimming pared 1 base from V and 5 bases from J, leaving 6 bases between. CDR3 residues: CASSEYRDQPQHF. In DNA, the CDR3 is TGCGCCAGCAGTGAGTATCGGGATCAGCCCCAGCATTTT.

The V gene is TRBV6-5, the J gene TRBJ1-3; D may be TRBD1 (5 bases). Germline V gives CDR1 MNHEY, CDR2 SVGAGI. V was trimmed by 4 bases and J by 3 bases, leaving 10 bases between them. CDR3 length equals 14 residues. CDR3 in DNA: TGTGCCAGCAGTTCTAGGGGATTTGGAAACACCATATATTTT. Amino acids: CASSSRGFGNTIYF.

The chain links TRBV30 to TRBJ1-4, with TRBD1 matching over 7 bases. V was pared by 2 bases and J by 6 bases, with 3 bases of the junction left unmatched. Germline V gene lookup returns CDR1 GTSNPN and CDR2 SVGIG (reference sequence). This CDR3 is built from 13 residues. The CDR3 coding sequence is TGTGCCTGGAGTCGCGGGACAGATGAAAAACTGTTTTTT. Encoded protein: CAWSRGTDEKLFF.

For the CDR3, the DNA is TGTGCCAGCAGTTCCGGGGGGGCTGGTGAAAAACTGTTTTTT. It yields the protein CASSSGGAGEKLFF. The chain links TRBV6-6 to TRBJ1-4, with D perhaps matching TRBD1 (6 bases). V was trimmed by 4 bases and J by 7 bases, leaving 13 bases between them. This CDR3 spans 14 amino acids. Germline CDR1 and CDR2: MNHNY and SVGAGI (reference sequence).

This clone appeared once. The chain is built from TRBV5-4 and TRBJ2-1; TRBD1 agrees at 9 bases. This CDR3 has 16 amino acids. Germline loops: CDR1 SGHNT, CDR2 YYREEE (reference sequence). V was clipped by 3 bases and J by 8 bases; unmatched bases: 12. CDR3 residues: CASSSGTGRRGDEQFF. In DNA, the CDR3 is TGTGCCAGCAGCTCCGGGACAGGGAGAAGAGGTGATGAGCAGTTCTTC. Supplemented by reference TRBV5-4 and TRBJ2-1, the full variable domain reads ETGVTQSPTHLIKTRGQQVTLRCSSQSGHNTVSWYQQALGQGPQFIFQYYREEENGRGNFPPRFSGLQFPNYSSELNVNALELDDSALYLCASSSGTGRRGDEQFFGPGTRLTVL.

This chain connects TRBV3-1 (or the pseudogene TRBV3-2) to TRBJ1-2, with D maybe TRBD1 (5 bases). The CDR3 length is 16 residues. Germline loops: CDR1 LGHDT, CDR2 YNNKEL (reference sequence). Trimming left V 1 base short and J 2 bases short, with 14 bases between. CDR3 coding DNA: TGTGCCAGCAGCCAAGGTCGGGGACTCCAAAACTATGGCTACACCTTC. Translated, it gives CASSQGRGLQNYGYTF.

V usage is TRBV7-9 and J usage is TRBJ2-2, with 9 bases lining up with TRBD1. In germline, CDR1 is SEHNR, CDR2 FQNEAQ (reference sequence). J was trimmed by 3 bases and V by 3 bases; bases with no gene match: 2. There are 15 residues in the CDR3. The chain's CDR3 is CASSFRDRDTGELFF. CDR3 bases: TGTGCCAGCAGCTTTCGGGACAGGGACACCGGGGAGCTGTTTTTT. Together with reference TRBV7-9 and TRBJ2-2, the CDR3 gives the full variable domain: DTGVSQNPRHKITKRGQNVTFRCDPISEHNRLYWYRQTLGQGPEFLTYFQNEAQLEKSRLLSDRFSAERPKGSFSTLEIQRTEQGDSAMYLCASSFRDRDTGELFFGEGSRLTVL.

V gene TRBV6-6 combines with J gene TRBJ2-2; 7 bases agree with TRBD1. CDR1 and CDR2 (germline): MNHNY, SVGAGI (reference sequence). This CDR3 region has 15 residues. The V and J ends lost 4 bases and 3 bases, in that order; junction bases with no gene match: 5. CDR3 bases: TGTGCCAGCAGTTTCGACAGGGCCGACACCGGGGAGCTGTTTTTT. Residues: CASSFDRADTGELFF.